The clone carrying this T cell receptor beta chain appeared many times. Its specificity is not known. This entry comes from a study of molecular identifiers for immune sequencing clone quantification. The V gene end was trimmed by 9 bases and the J gene end by 1 base; junction bases not matched to a gene: 4. The germline V gene encodes CDR1 KGHDR and CDR2 SFDVKD. This CDR3 contains 14 residues. Libraries of bulk TCR were made by previously described methods (with listed TCR primers). One entry per CDR3 protein, called by TCRdb with MiXCR from the PCR reads. The repertoire holds some 91,000 distinct CDR3 sequences, with less than 25% as singletons. Study observations and caveats: Single-cell amounts of spiked Jurkat TCR RNA were reportedly detectable among about 960,000 naive cells. Whereas naive cells kept under 1% of molecules in clones above 20 RNA copies, such clones held over 98% in effectors.

Naive CD8 T cells, phenotype CD8+CD4-CCR7+CD45RA+, were sorted. This TCR was sampled from a human donor in good health. Some libraries in this study had Jurkat cell RNA spiked in. Sequenced sample: naive CD8+ T cells from blood, with Jurkat cell RNA spiked in. Subset defined: FACS-sorted CD8+CD4-CCR7+CD45RA+ naive T cells. This chain joins TRBV24-1 and TRBJ2-3; TRBD2 matches at 9 bases. CDR3 in amino acids: CATGRTSGTDTQYF. The CDR3 DNA sequence: TGTGCCACCGGACGGACTAGCGGCACAGATACGCAGTATTTT.